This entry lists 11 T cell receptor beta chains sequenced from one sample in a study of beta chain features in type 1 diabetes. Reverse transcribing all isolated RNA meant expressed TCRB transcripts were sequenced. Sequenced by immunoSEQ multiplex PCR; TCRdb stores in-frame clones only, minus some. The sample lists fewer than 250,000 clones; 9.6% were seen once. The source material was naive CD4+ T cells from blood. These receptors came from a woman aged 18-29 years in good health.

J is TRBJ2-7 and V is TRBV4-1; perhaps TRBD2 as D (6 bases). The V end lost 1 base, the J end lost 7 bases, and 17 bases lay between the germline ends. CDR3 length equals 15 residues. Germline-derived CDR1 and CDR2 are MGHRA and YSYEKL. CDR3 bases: TGCGCCAGCAGCCAAGTAGGTGGGAGGAGGGAGGAGCAGTACTTC. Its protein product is CASSQVGGRREEQYF.

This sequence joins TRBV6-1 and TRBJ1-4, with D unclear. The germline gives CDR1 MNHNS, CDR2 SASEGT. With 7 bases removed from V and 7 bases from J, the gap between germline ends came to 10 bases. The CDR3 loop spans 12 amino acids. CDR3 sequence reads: CASTRVGEKLFF. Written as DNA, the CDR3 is TGTGCCAGCACCCGGGTCGGTGAAAAACTGTTTTTT.

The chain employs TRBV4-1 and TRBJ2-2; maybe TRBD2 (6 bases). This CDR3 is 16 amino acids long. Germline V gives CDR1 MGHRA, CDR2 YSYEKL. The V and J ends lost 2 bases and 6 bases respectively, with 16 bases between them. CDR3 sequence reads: CASSQLWEASPGELFF. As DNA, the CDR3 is TGCGCCAGCAGCCAACTGTGGGAGGCCTCCCCCGGGGAGCTGTTTTTT.

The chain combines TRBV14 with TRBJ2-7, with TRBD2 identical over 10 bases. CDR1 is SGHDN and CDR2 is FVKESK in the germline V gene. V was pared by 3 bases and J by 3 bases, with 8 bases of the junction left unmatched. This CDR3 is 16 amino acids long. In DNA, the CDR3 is TGTGCCAGCAGCCAGAACGTGATAGCGGGGGGCTACGAGCAGTACTTC. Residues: CASSQNVIAGGYEQYF.

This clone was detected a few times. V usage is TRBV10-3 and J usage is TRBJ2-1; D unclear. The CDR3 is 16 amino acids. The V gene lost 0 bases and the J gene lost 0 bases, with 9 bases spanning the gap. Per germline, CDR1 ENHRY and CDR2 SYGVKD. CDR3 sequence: CAISESPTSSYNEQFF. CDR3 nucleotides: TGTGCCATCAGTGAGTCCCCTACGAGCTCCTACAATGAGCAGTTCTTC.

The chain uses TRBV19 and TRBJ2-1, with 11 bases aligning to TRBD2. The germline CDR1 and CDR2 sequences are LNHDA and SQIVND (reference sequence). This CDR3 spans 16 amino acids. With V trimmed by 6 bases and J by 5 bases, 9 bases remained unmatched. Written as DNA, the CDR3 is TGTGCCAGTAGACTACCCGGGACTAGCGGTAACAATGAGCAGTTCTTC. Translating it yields CASRLPGTSGNNEQFF.

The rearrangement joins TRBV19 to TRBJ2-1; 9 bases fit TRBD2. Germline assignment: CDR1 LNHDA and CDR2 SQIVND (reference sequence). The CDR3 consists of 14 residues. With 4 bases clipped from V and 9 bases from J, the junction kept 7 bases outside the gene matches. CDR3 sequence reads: CASSTSGAAFEQFF. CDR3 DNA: TGTGCCAGTAGTACTAGCGGGGCGGCCTTTGAGCAGTTCTTC.

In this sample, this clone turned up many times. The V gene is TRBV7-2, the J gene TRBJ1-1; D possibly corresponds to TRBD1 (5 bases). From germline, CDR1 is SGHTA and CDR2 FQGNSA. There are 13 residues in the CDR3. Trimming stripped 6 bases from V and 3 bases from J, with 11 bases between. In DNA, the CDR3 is TGTGCCAGCAGTTCCGACAGACACACTGAAGCTTTCTTT. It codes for CASSSDRHTEAFF. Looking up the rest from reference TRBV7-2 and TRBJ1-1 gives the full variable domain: GAGVSQSPSNKVTEKGKDVELRCDPISGHTALYWYRQSLGQGLEFLIYFQGNSAPDKSGLPSDRFSAERTGGSVSTLTIQRTQQEDSAVYLCASSSDRHTEAFFGQGTRLTVV.

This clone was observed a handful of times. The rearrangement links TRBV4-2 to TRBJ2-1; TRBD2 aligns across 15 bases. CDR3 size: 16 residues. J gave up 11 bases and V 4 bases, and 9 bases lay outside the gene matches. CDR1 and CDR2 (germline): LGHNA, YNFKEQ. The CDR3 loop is CASSPVQGLAGGQQFF. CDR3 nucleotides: TGTGCCAGCAGCCCAGTTCAGGGACTAGCGGGGGGTCAGCAGTTCTTC.

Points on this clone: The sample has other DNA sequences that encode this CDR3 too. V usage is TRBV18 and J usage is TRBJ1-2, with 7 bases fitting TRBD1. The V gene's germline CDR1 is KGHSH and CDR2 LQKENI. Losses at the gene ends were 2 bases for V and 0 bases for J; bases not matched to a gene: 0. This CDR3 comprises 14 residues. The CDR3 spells CASSPDRANYGYTF. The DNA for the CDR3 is TGTGCCAGCTCACCAGACAGGGCTAACTATGGCTACACCTTC.

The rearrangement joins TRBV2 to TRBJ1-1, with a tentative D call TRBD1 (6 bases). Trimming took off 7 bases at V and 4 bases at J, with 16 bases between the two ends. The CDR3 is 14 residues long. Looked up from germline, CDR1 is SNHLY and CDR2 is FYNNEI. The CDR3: CASTRGGGITEAFF. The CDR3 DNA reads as TGTGCCAGCACCCGAGGGGGGGGGATCACTGAAGCTTTCTTT.